Listed here are 15 T cell receptor beta chains from one sample, sequenced in a study of blood T cell repertoires in COVID-19. The table came from immunoSEQ multiplex PCR; TCRdb's copy has only in-frame clones and leaves some out. The table includes about 420,000 clones, about 90% detected once. Sequences were obtained from peripheral blood. The receptors originated from a man aged 18 to 30 with COVID-19, enrolled during active disease.

The V call is TRBV3-1 (or the pseudogene TRBV3-2), the J call TRBJ2-1; D gene ambiguous. Trimming stripped 2 bases from V and 8 bases from J, with 10 bases between. CDR3 length: 13 amino acids. Germline loops: CDR1 LGHDT, CDR2 YNNKEL (reference sequence). The CDR3 loop is CASSQLSVDEQFF. CDR3 nucleotides: TGTGCCAGCAGCCAACTTTCGGTCGATGAGCAGTTCTTC.

V usage is TRBV7-8 and J usage is TRBJ1-5, with D tentatively TRBD1 (5 bases). Trimming left V 1 base short and J 6 bases short, with 10 bases between. Germline V gene sequence: CDR1 SGHVS, CDR2 FQNEAQ. The CDR3 has 14 amino acids. CDR3 amino acids: CASSLELGGQPQHF. CDR3 bases: TGTGCCAGCAGCTTAGAACTGGGGGGTCAGCCCCAGCATTTT.

The chain has TRBV28 and TRBJ1-5; D gene ambiguous. The CDR3 is 14 residues long. The ends were cut back, 3 bases at V and 0 bases at J, with 6 bases in the middle. CDR1 and CDR2 (germline): MDHEN, SYDVKM. CDR3 amino acids: CASSLPYSNQPQHF. In nucleotides, the CDR3 is TGTGCCAGCAGTTTGCCCTATAGCAATCAGCCCCAGCATTTT. Based on the CDR3 plus reference TRBV28 and TRBJ1-5, the full variable domain is DVKVTQSSRYLVKRTGEKVFLECVQDMDHENMFWYRQDPGLGLRLIYFSYDVKMKEKGDIPEGYSVSREKKERFSLILESASTNQTSMYLCASSLPYSNQPQHFGDGTRLSIL.

The V and J genes are TRBV24-1 and TRBJ2-1, with 10 bases fitting TRBD2. CDR1 is KGHDR, CDR2 SFDVKD, per germline. With V trimmed by 0 bases and J by 5 bases, 6 bases remained unmatched. This CDR3 has 17 amino acids. CDR3 in amino acids: CATSDLPGTSENNEQFF. The CDR3 DNA is TGTGCCACCAGTGATTTGCCCGGGACTAGCGAAAACAATGAGCAGTTCTTC.

This clone appeared a few times. V is TRBV6-2 or TRBV6-3 and J is TRBJ2-5, with unresolved D. V lost 2 bases, J lost 3 bases, and 10 bases lay in between. CDR3 length: 14 residues. Germline CDR1 reads MNHEY; CDR2 reads SVGEGT. The CDR3 sequence is CASSYLFPEETQYF. The CDR3 region has the DNA TGTGCCAGCAGTTACCTATTTCCTGAAGAGACCCAGTACTTC.

The chain has TRBV29-1 and TRBJ2-4; 7 bases fit TRBD1. This CDR3 contains 12 residues. J lost 7 bases, V lost 4 bases, and 4 bases had no gene match. CDR1 and CDR2 (germline): SQVTM, ANQGSEA. CDR3 amino acids: CSVVRQGNIQYF. CDR3 nucleotides: TGCAGCGTTGTCCGACAGGGTAACATTCAGTACTTC.

A single count supports this clone. The chain employs TRBV7-9 and TRBJ2-5, with 11 nucleotides matching TRBD2. This CDR3 has 16 amino acids. CDR1 and CDR2 from the germline V gene are SEHNR and FQNEAQ (reference sequence). Trimming at V came to 4 bases and at J to 7 bases, leaving 11 bases not matched to a gene. The DNA of the CDR3 is TGTGCCAGCAGCTCCACACTTAGCGGGGGGGCCCGGACCCAGTACTTC. It translates to CASSSTLSGGARTQYF.

J is TRBJ1-2 and V is TRBV19, with 8 bases matching TRBD1. J gave up 4 bases and V 9 bases, and 4 bases lay outside the gene matches. The germline V gene has CDR1 LNHDA and CDR2 SQIVND (reference sequence). The CDR3 runs 12 residues. CDR3 sequence: CASLQGGYGYTF. Here the CDR3 DNA reads TGTGCCAGCCTACAGGGGGGCTATGGCTACACCTTC.

J is TRBJ2-7 and V is TRBV5-1, with 8 bases aligning to TRBD1. The CDR3 loop spans 14 amino acids. Germline V CDR1 and CDR2: SGHRS, YFSETQ. The trim removed 4 bases at V and 4 bases at J, leaving 7 bases unmatched. The CDR3 is CASSEQGGRYEQYF. For the CDR3, the DNA is TGCGCCAGCAGCGAACAGGGGGGTAGGTACGAGCAGTACTTC.

CDR3: CASSEPYNQPQHF. In DNA form, the CDR3 reads TGCGCCAGCAGTGAGCCCTACAATCAGCCCCAGCATTTT. This chain uses TRBV10-2 with TRBJ1-5; the D is unclear. V was clipped by 2 bases and J by 3 bases, with 5 bases between them. This CDR3 is 13 amino acids long. Germline V gene data show CDR1 as WSHSY and CDR2 as SAAADI.

With respect to this clone: Distinct nucleotide sequences in the sample also encode this CDR3. The J gene is TRBJ1-5, the V gene TRBV24-1; 8 bases map to TRBD1. CDR3 length: 15 residues. Germline V gene lookup returns CDR1 KGHDR and CDR2 SFDVKD. J lost 6 bases, V lost 4 bases, and 7 bases had no gene match. The CDR3 sequence: CATSDPGGAGQPQHF. The CDR3 DNA follows: TGTGCCACCAGTGACCCAGGGGGCGCCGGTCAGCCCCAGCATTTT.

This clone has a single count. This chain joins TRBV9 and TRBJ2-1; D gene ambiguous. In germline, CDR1 is SGDLS, CDR2 YYNGEE. This CDR3 spans 13 amino acids. Trimming removed 0 bases at V and 8 bases at J, with 9 bases between. CDR3 nucleotides: TGTGCCAGCAGCGTAGGGTCGGGTTATGAGCAGTTCTTC. As protein: CASSVGSGYEQFF.

The sample holds a few counts of this clone. This chain connects TRBV19 to TRBJ1-4; TRBD1 matches 7 bases. J gave up 6 bases and V 4 bases, and 5 bases lay outside the gene matches. There are 14 residues in the CDR3. CDR1 and CDR2 from the germline V gene are LNHDA and SQIVND (reference sequence). For the CDR3, the DNA is TGTGCCAGTAGTACCCCAGGGGGAGATGAAAAACTGTTTTTT. Amino acids: CASSTPGGDEKLFF. The full variable domain, with the rest looked up from reference TRBV19 and TRBJ1-4, is DGGITQSPKYLFRKEGQNVTLSCEQNLNHDAMYWYRQDPGQGLRLIYYSQIVNDFQKGDIAEGYSVSREKKESFPLTVTSAQKNPTAFYLCASSTPGGDEKLFFGSGTQLSVL.

The rearrangement links TRBV5-5 to TRBJ1-1; no firm D call. V dropped 3 bases and J dropped 1 base, with 7 bases sitting between them. CDR3 size: 13 residues. Germline V CDR1 and CDR2: SGHKS, YYEKEE (reference sequence). CDR3 coding DNA: TGTGCCAGCAGCTCACACAGGAACACTGAAGCTTTCTTT. Amino acid sequence: CASSSHRNTEAFF.

This chain joins TRBV11-2 and TRBJ2-5; 8 bases map to TRBD1. From germline, CDR1 is SGHAT and CDR2 FQNNGV. The CDR3 spans 13 residues. J lost 3 bases, V lost 5 bases, and 2 bases had no gene match. CDR3 residues: CASSQDREETQYF. The CDR3 DNA sequence: TGTGCCAGCAGCCAGGACAGGGAAGAGACCCAGTACTTC.